This T cell receptor (beta chain) is from a study of blood T cell repertoires in COVID-19. The wider study: The United States, Italy and Spain supplied acute and convalescent COVID-19 samples. T cells, B-cell-depleted T cells, or PBMCs supplied cDNA or gDNA.

Assay: immunoSEQ multiplex PCR; the TCRdb copy retains only in-frame clones and omits some. The sample has 130,000 to 150,000 clones, approximately 92% seen once. Trimming at V came to 4 bases and at J to 8 bases, leaving 10 bases not matched to a gene. CDR3 length equals 14 residues. Germline V gene lookup returns CDR1 LGHNA and CDR2 YNFKEQ. The TCR originated in a woman aged 60-75 years with active COVID-19. What was sequenced was peripheral blood. The rearrangement links TRBV4-2 to TRBJ1-2; TRBD1 matches at 7 bases. CDR3 residues: CASSPERGPGGYTF. Written as DNA, the CDR3 is TGTGCCAGCAGCCCCGAGAGGGGGCCAGGAGGCTACACCTTC.